Listed below are T cell receptor beta chains from one sample, sequenced in a study of regulatory T cells in long-lasting Graves disease. MiXCR was run by TCRdb on the multiplex PCR reads, yielding one entry per CDR3 protein. The sample lists over 300,000 distinct CDR3 sequences, roughly 16% seen once, with over 20% in the top ten. Sequenced material: peripheral blood mononuclear cells (PBMCs), taken at new diagnosis, from a patient treated with antithyroid drugs. The receptors originated from a female donor with Graves disease. Each CDR3 is given with its conserved first and last residue. Fields, in order: J gene, V gene, CDR3 protein.

TRBJ2-5,TRBV5-5,CASSLEGNMGETQYF
TRBJ1-2,TRBV29-1,CSVEEPRPNYGYTF
TRBJ1-3,TRBV5-5,CASSFTGIGSNTIYF
TRBJ2-2,TRBV6-5,CASSYKGAGELFF
TRBJ2-1,TRBV12-5,CASGLMLAGVNEQFF
TRBJ2-6,TRBV10-3,CATGVGDSSGANVLTF
TRBJ1-1,TRBV6-2/TRBV6-3,CASSYSRGGAGYTEAFF
TRBJ2-3,TRBV20-1,CSARDRRPGLALDTQYF
TRBJ1-3,TRBV6-9,CASSYGRVGNTIYF
TRBJ2-7,TRBV27,CASSLLSGSYEQYF
TRBJ2-3,TRBV5-1,CASSLTSGGTSTDTQYF
TRBJ2-5,TRBV27,CASSPRLADKGETQYF